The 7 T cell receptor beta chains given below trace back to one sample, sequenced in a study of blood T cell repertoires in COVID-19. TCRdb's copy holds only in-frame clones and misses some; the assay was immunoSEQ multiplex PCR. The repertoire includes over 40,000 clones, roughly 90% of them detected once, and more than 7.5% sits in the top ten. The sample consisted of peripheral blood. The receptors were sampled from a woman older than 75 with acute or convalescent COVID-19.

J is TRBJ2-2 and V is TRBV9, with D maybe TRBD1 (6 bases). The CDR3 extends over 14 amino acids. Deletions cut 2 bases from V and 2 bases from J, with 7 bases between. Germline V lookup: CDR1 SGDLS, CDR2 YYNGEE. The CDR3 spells CASSVGTNTGELFF. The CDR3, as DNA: TGTGCCAGCAGCGTTGGGACAAACACCGGGGAGCTGTTTTTT.

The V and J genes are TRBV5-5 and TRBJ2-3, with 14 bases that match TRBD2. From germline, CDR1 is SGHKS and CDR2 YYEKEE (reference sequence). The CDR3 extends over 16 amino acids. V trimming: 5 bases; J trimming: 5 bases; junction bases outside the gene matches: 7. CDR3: CASRWGGTSGRDTQYF. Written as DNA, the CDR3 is TGTGCCAGCAGGTGGGGTGGGACTAGCGGGAGAGATACGCAGTATTTT.

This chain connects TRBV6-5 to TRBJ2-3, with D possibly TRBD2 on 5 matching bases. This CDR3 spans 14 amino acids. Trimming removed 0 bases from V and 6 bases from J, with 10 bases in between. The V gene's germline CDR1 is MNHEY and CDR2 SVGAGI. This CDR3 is CASSYSTGLDTQYF. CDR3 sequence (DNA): TGTGCCAGCAGTTACTCTACGGGGTTGGATACGCAGTATTTT.

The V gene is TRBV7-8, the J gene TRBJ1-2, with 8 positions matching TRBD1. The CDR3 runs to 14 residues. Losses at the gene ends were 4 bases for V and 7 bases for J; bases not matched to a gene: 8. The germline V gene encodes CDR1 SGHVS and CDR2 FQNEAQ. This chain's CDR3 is CASSSGQGAGGYTF. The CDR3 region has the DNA TGTGCCAGCAGCTCTGGGCAGGGGGCCGGTGGCTACACCTTC.

CDR3 nucleotides: TGTGCCAGCAGCTCTCGACAGGCCAAAAACATTCAGTACTTC. Encoded protein: CASSSRQAKNIQYF. This sequence joins TRBV7-2 and TRBJ2-4; maybe TRBD1 (5 bases). Deletions cut 4 bases from V and 1 base from J, with 8 bases between. Germline V gives CDR1 SGHTA, CDR2 FQGNSA. This CDR3 has 14 residues.

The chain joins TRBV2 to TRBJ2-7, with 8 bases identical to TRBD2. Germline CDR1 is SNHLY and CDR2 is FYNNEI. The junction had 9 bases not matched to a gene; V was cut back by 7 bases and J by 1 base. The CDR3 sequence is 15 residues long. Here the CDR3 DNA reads TGTGCCAGCAACCGGGAGGGGTTAGGGTCCTACGAGCAGTACTTC. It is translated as CASNREGLGSYEQYF.

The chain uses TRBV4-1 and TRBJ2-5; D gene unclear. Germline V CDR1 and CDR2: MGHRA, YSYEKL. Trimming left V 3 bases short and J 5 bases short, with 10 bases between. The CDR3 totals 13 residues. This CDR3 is CASSQRALETQYF. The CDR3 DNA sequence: TGCGCCAGCAGCCAGCGAGCGCTGGAGACCCAGTACTTC.